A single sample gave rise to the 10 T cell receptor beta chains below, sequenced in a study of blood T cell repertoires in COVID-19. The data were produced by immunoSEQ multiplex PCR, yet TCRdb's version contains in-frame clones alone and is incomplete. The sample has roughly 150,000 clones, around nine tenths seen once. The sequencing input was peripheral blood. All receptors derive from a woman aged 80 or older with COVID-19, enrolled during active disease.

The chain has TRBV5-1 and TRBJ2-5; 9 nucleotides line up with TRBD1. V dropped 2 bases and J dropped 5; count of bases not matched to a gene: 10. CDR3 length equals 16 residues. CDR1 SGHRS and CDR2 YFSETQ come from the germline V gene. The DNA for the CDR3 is TGCGCCAGCAGCTTTCTCACAGGGGGCGCCTTGGAGACCCAGTACTTC. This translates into CASSFLTGGALETQYF.

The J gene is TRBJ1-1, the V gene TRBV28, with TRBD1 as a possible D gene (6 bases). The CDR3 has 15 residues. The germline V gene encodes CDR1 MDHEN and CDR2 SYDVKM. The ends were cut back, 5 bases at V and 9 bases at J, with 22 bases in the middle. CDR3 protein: CASSHAVPGTRQAFF. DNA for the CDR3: TGTGCCAGCAGTCACGCAGTTCCCGGGACACGTCAAGCTTTCTTT.

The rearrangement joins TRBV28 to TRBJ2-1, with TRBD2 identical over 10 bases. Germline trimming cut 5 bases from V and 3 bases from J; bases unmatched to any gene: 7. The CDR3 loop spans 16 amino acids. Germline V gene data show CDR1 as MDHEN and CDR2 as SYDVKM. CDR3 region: CASSSRLAGVYNEQFF. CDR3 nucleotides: TGTGCCAGCAGTAGTAGGCTAGCGGGGGTCTACAATGAGCAGTTCTTC.

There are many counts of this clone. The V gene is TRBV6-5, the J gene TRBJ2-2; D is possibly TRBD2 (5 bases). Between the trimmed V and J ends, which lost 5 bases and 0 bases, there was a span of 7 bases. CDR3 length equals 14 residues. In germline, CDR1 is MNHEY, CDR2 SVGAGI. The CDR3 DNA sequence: TGTGCCAGCAGTAGAGGGCCGAACACCGGGGAGCTGTTTTTT. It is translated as CASSRGPNTGELFF.

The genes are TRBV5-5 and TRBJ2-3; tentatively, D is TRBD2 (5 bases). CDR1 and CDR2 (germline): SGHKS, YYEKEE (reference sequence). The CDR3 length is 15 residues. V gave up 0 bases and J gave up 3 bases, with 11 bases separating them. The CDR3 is CASSLVEGRTDTQYF. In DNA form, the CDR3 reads TGTGCCAGCAGCTTGGTAGAGGGCAGAACAGATACGCAGTATTTT. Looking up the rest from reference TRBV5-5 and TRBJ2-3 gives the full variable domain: DAGVTQSPTHLIKTRGQQVTLRCSPISGHKSVSWYQQVLGQGPQFIFQYYEKEERGRGNFPDRFSARQFPNYSSELNVNALLLGDSALYLCASSLVEGRTDTQYFGPGTRLTVL.

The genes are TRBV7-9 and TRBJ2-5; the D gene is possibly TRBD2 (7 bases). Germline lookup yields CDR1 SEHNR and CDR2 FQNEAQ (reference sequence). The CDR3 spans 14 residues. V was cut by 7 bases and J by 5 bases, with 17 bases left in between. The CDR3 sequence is CASTPRGGAETQYF. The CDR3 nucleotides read TGTGCCAGCACCCCACGAGGGGGGGCCGAGACCCAGTACTTC.

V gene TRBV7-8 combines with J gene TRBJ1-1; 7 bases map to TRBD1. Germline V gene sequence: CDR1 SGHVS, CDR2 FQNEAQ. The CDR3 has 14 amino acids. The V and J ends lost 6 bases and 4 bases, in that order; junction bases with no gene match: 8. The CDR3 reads CASSRQGSGTEAFF. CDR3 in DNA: TGTGCCAGCAGTCGACAGGGTTCGGGCACTGAAGCTTTCTTT. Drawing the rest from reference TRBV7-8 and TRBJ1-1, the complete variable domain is GAGVSQSPRYKVAKRGQDVALRCDPISGHVSLFWYQQALGQGPEFLTYFQNEAQLDKSGLPSDRFFAERPEGSVSTLKIQRTQQEDSAVYLCASSRQGSGTEAFFGQGTRLTVV.

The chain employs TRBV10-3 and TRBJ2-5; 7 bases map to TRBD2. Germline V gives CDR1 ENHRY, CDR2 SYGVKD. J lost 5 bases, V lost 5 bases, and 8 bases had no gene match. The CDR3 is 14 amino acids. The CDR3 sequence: CAISPQGGEETQYF. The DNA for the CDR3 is TGTGCCATCAGTCCTCAGGGAGGGGAGGAGACCCAGTACTTC.

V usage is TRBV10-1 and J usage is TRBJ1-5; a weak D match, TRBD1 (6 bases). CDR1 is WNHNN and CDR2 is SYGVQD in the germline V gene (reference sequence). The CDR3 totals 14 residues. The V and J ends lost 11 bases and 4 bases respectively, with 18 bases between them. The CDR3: CALLYRVRNQPQHF. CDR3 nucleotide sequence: TGCGCCTTACTGTACAGGGTACGGAATCAGCCCCAGCATTTT.

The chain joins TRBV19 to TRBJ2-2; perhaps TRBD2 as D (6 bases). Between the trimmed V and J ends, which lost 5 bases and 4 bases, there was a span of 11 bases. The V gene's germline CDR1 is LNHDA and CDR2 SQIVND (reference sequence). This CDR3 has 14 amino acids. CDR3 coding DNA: TGTGCCAGTAGTTGGCGGAGGGGCACCGGGGAGCTGTTTTTT. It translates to CASSWRRGTGELFF.